This section outlines one T cell receptor (beta chain) sequence together with its context. Its antigen is not known. This sample was taken from a study of early T cells in non-severe SARS-CoV-2 infection. MiXCR, applied by TCRdb to the 5' RACE reads, yields one record per CDR3 protein. The repertoire holds about 64,000 distinct CDR3 sequences, with 20% as singletons. Germline V gene data show CDR1 as SQVTM and CDR2 as ANQGSEA. Trimming cost V 6 bases and J 5 bases, with 7 bases left between them. The CDR3 has 11 amino acids. Study findings and constraints: VDJdb matches were skewed toward anti-spike CD8 T cell responses.

This TCR was sampled from an adult who was a healthcare worker with PCR-confirmed SARS-CoV-2 infection or an uninfected control (not recorded which). The gene calls are TRBV29-1 and TRBJ2-2; D gene ambiguous. Specimen: whole blood, collected at baseline. CDR3 region: CSVSTTGELFF. Written as DNA, the CDR3 is TGCAGCGTAAGCACTACCGGGGAGCTGTTTTTT.